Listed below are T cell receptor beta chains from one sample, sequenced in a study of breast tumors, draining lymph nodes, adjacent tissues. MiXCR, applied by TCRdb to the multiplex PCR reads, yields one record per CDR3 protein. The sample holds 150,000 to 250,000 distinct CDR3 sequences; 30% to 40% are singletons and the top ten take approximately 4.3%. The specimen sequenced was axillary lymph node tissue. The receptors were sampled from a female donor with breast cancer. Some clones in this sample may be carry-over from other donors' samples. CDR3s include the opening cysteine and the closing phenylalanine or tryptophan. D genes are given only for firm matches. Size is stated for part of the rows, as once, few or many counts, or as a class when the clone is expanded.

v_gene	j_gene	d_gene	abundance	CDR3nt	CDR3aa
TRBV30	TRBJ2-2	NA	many	TGTGCCTGGAGTGTACCCGGTATTAACACCGGGGAGCTGTTTTTT	CAWSVPGINTGELFF
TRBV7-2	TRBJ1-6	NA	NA	TGTGCCAGCAGCTCTCCAGGAGGGCCCCTCCACTTT	CASSSPGGPLHF
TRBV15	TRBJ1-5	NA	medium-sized	TGTGCCACCAGCAGAGATCGTCTGCCCCAGCATTTT	CATSRDRLPQHF
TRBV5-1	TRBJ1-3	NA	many	TGCGCCAGCAGCTTGGATGGGTCCCTAGGTGGAAACACCATATATTTT	CASSLDGSLGGNTIYF
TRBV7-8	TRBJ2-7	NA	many	TGTGCCAGCAGCTTGCTAGCGGAGCAGTACTTC	CASSLLAEQYF
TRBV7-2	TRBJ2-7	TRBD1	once	TGTGCCAGCAGCTCAAACCGGGACAGCTACGAGCAGTACTTC	CASSSNRDSYEQYF
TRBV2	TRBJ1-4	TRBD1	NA	TGTGCCAGCAGGGACGGGACAGGAACTAATGAAAAACTGTTTTTT	CASRDGTGTNEKLFF
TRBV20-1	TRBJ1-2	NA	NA	TGCAGTGCTAAAGAGGGGGGGACGGTCTATGGCTACACCTTC	CSAKEGGTVYGYTF
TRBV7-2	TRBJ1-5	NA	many	TGTGCCAGCAGCTCCCAAGGTGGGGGTCAGCCCCAGCATTTT	CASSSQGGGQPQHF
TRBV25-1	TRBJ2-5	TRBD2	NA	TGTGCCAGCAGTGATTTAGCGGGACAAGAGACCCAGTACTTC	CASSDLAGQETQYF
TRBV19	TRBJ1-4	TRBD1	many	TGTGCCAGTAGTTCCCGGGACAGGGGAAAGGGGGATGAAAAACTGTTTTTT	CASSSRDRGKGDEKLFF
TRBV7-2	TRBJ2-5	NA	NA	TGTGCCAGCAGCTTAGTCGGGAGTGGGGAGACCCAGTACTTC	CASSLVGSGETQYF
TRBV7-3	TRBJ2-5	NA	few	TGTGCCAGCAGACTCGGGGGCCGTGACCAAGAGACCCAGTACTTC	CASRLGGRDQETQYF
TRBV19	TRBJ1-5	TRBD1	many	TGTGCCAGTAGTATGACAGGGGCCAGCCGAAATCAGCCCCAGCATTTT	CASSMTGASRNQPQHF
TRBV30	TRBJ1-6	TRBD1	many	TGTGCCTACGGACAGGGTAGGAATTCACCCCTCCACTTT	CAYGQGRNSPLHF
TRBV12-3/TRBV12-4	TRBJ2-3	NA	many	TGTGCCAGCAGGCCGGGGAGTAGGGATCGGACAGATACGCAGTATTTT	CASRPGSRDRTDTQYF
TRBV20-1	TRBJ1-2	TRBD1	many	TGCAGTGCTAGACAGGGGGACTATGGCTACACCTTC	CSARQGDYGYTF
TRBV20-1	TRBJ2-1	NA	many	TGCAGTGCTAGGCCCACTAACAATGAGCAGTTCTTC	CSARPTNNEQFF
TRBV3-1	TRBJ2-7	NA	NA	TGTGCCAGCAGCCTCACAGAGTTGACTGTTGAGCAGTACTTC	CASSLTELTVEQYF
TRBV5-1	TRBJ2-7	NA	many	TGCGCCAGCAGCTTGGCTCGAGACGGATCCTACGAGCAGTACTTC	CASSLARDGSYEQYF
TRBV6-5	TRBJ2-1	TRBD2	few	TGTGCCAGCAGTTACTCGGCTAGCGGGAGTTGGGAGCAGTTCTTC	CASSYSASGSWEQFF
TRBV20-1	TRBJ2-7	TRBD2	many	TGCAGTGCTATGTCTAGCAGGGAGGGGCGCTACGAGCAGTACTTC	CSAMSSREGRYEQYF
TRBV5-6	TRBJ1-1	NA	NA	TGTGCCAGCAGCCGATGGGGGGCGGGGTCTGAAGCTTTCTTT	CASSRWGAGSEAFF
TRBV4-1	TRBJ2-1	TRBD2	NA	TGCGCCAGCAGCCCTGACGGGACTAGCGGGAGAGTCAATGAGCAGTTCTTC	CASSPDGTSGRVNEQFF
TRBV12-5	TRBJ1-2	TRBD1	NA	TGTGCTAGTGGTTTCGGACAGGGTGCTAACTATGGCTACACCTTC	CASGFGQGANYGYTF
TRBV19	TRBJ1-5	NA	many	TGTGCCAGTAATAACAGGGACCAGCCCCAGCATTTT	CASNNRDQPQHF
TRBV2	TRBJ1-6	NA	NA	TGTGCCAGCAGTGAAGCGTTTGGTTCACCCCTCCACTTT	CASSEAFGSPLHF
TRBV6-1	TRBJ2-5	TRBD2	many	TGTGCCAGCATTCGAGCGGCGGGGGGGGGTCAAGAGACCCAGTACTTC	CASIRAAGGGQETQYF
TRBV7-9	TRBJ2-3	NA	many	TGTGCCAGCAGCTTAGCGCAGGGAGCCCGAGCAGATACGCAGTATTTT	CASSLAQGARADTQYF
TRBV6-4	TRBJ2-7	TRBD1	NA	TGTGCCAGCAGTGACTCAGGGACAGGGGAGAGCGAGCAGTACTTC	CASSDSGTGESEQYF
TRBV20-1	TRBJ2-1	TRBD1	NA	TGCAGTGTAGGGACAGGGGCGCCCTACGATGAGCAGTTCTTC	CSVGTGAPYDEQFF
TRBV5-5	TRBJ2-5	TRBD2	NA	TGCGCCAGCAGCTTGGGAAGACTAGCGGGAGTCCAAGAGACCCGGTACTTC	CASSLGRLAGVQETRYF
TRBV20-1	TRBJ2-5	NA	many	TGCAGTGCCGTAGAGGTAGGGTTTCAAGAGACCCAGTACTTC	CSAVEVGFQETQYF
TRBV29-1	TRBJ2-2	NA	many	TGCAGCACATGGGGGAGTGTGGACACCGGGGAGCTGTTTTTT	CSTWGSVDTGELFF
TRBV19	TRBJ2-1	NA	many	TGTGCCAGTAGTAGGGGATCTAGTGAGGATGAGCAGTTCTTC	CASSRGSSEDEQFF
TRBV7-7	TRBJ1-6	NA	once	TGTGCTAGCAGCTTCGGACGGCCAGGATCACCCCTCCACTTT	CASSFGRPGSPLHF
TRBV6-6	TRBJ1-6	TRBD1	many	TGTGCCAGCAGTTCCCGGGACAGGGGCTCCTATAATTCACCCCTCCACTTT	CASSSRDRGSYNSPLHF
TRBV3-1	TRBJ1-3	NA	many	TGTGCCAGCAGCCCTAATTACGGAAACACCATATATTTT	CASSPNYGNTIYF
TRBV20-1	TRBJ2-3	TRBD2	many	TGCAGTGCTAGAGATTCGGCGGCTAGCGGGGGCCGGGGCACAGATACGCAGTATTTT	CSARDSAASGGRGTDTQYF
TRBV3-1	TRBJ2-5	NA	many	TGTGCCAGCAGCCAAGTCGAGGGAGAGGAGACCCAGTACTTC	CASSQVEGEETQYF
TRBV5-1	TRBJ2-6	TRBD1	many	TGCGCCAGCAGCTTGGGGACCCGGGACAGGGACCCTCTCTCGGCTTTC	CASSLGTRDRDPLSAF
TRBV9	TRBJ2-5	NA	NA	TGTGCCAGCAGCCCCCCCGGGACCCAAGAGACCCAGTCCTTC	CASSPPGTQETQSF
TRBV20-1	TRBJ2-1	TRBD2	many	TGCAGTGCTAGAGAGGCTAGCGGGGGGGATGGGGAGCAGTTCTTC	CSAREASGGDGEQFF
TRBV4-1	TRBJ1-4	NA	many	TGCGCCAGCAGCCAAGGCGGGGGGTTTGAAAAACTGTTTTTT	CASSQGGGFEKLFF
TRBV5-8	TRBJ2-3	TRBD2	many	TGTGCCAGCAGCTTGATGGCGGGGGGCAGCCAAGATACGCAGTATTTT	CASSLMAGGSQDTQYF
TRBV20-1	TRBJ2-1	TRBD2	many	TGCAGTGCTGGAAGCGGGAGTAGCTCCTACAATGAGCAGTTCTTC	CSAGSGSSSYNEQFF
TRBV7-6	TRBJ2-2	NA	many	TGTGCCAGCAGCTTGGAACAGACCGGGGAGCTGTTTTTT	CASSLEQTGELFF